The source of this T cell receptor beta chain is a study of shared clonotypes between healthy human individuals (dated by TCRdb to between 2020 and 2021). Turning to the overall study: The cohort comprised two women and a few men aged 18 to 49 years. For each donor, three plates each were used for CD4 naive and CD4 memory, two plates were used for CD8 naive, and one plate was used for CD8 memory. Blood TCR repertoires of a handful of healthy adults were deeply sequenced to estimate repertoire size and the extent of clonotype sharing between individuals. To increase sequencing depth and limit assay-specific biases, different laboratories used diverse techniques to prepare libraries and sequence TCR repertoires. Each donor's leukapheresis produced roughly between roughly 0.85 and 9.5 billion PBMCs. Paper-wide results and their limitations: Larger estimated clonotype richness was generally found for naive subsets than for memory subsets. Clonotypes shared by all four sorted-subset donors showed higher generation probabilities than non-shared clonotypes. Pairwise subsampling led to the expectation that sequencing depth would affect the degree of clonotype sharing among donors. When a few donors were compared, the shared fraction of clonotypes was about 5.4% for naive CD4, more than 3% for naive CD8, 2.3% for memory CD4, and under 0.5% for memory CD8. Because the study included a small number of donors, the genetic and exposure-history diversity represented was limited. Sampling was limited to blood, and TCR repertoires in tissue likely differ from TCR repertoires in blood. Rarefaction of sorted-subset datasets indicated incomplete sequencing despite the large sequencing depth.

Notes on this clone: There is no known antigen for this receptor. Per-base quality was not reported, and no clone a single base away is much larger than it.

The donors were healthy, HIV-negative adults with no recently reported acute infections or vaccinations. Every donor was a Caucasian adult residing in Nashville, Tennessee, USA. CD4+ T cells were enriched by magnetic negative selection, after which naive cells were positively selected on CD45RA and the negative fraction was taken as the memory subset. Blood was obtained by leukapheresis, after which PBMCs were separated by Ficoll-Histopaque density gradient centrifugation and cryopreserved in liquid nitrogen vapor phase. Purity and quantity of every magnetically sorted T cell population were checked by analytical flow cytometry. Genomic DNA was isolated from each sorted fraction and quantified by UV absorbance on a Nanodrop 2000c. The CDR3 goes from the cysteine to the phenylalanine over 16 residues. Only the CDR3 DNA is retained, 48 bases long and in frame from the first base. V gives up 5 bases and J gives up 1 base, and the segment between their germline ends measures 17 bases. The germline V gene (reference sequence) supplies CDR1 SEHNR and CDR2 FQNEAQ.

Using the deep immunoSEQ assay, TCR CDR3 regions were amplified from genomic DNA by multiplex PCR. For each cell subset, the extracted genomic DNA was distributed evenly across all wells of several immunoSEQ 96-well plates, and each plate served as one replicate. Each replicate PCR for sorted subsets received 150 to 250 ng genomic DNA, equal to about 30,000 T cell genomes. Purified libraries were quantified with a Qubit 3.0 fluorometer, sized on a Bioanalyzer 2100, and re-quantified with the KAPA Library Quantification kit. Every immunoSEQ 96-well plate was sequenced on a separate single-read 150-cycle Illumina NextSeq 550 flow cell. Regarding the original processing steps: Because only junctional sequences without quality scores were contained in the immunoSEQ output, filtering matching that applied to full-length reads could not be performed. Sequences were annotated with PyIR, a Python wrapper for IgBLAST v1.9, using IMGT germline references to assign V/J genes and CDR3. Reads were removed for weak V/J assignments (E-value above 1e-6), missing CDR3, stop codons, out-of-frame junctions, or ambiguous translated residues. A V3J clonotype was defined by an identical inferred V gene, J gene, and CDR3 amino acid sequence. To compute the percentage overlap between repertoires, the number of shared unique clonotypes was divided by the size of the smaller repertoire. Three approaches were used to assess repertoire richness: RTK rarefaction, the Chao1 estimator, and Recon v2.1 estimates of unobserved clonotypes. Generation probabilities for all TCRbeta clonotypes obtained by the gDNA method from a handful of donors were computed using OLGA. TCRdb's version of the immuneACCESS table is confined to in-frame rearrangements and falls short of the full clone set. An unresolved V gene accounts for under half of the shortfall where checked; the remainder is of unknown origin. V and J calls and clone size are copied from that table; D and trimming were computed from the DNA. The sample table lists roughly 1,600,000 clones, less than 99% of them with a count of one. The ten largest clones capture approximately 0.4% of the sample.

The chain links TRBV7-9 with TRBJ1-1; the D segment cannot be called with confidence. The sample was naive CD4+ T cells sorted from blood. The sample's cell subset or site, from its label and the paper: CD45RA+ positively selected. The sequence was obtained from a man aged 30 to 39 in good health. The DNA is TGTGCCAGCAGCCCCACGTTCCTTTTAGAGAACACTGAAGCTTTCTTT. Translated, it gives CASSPTFLLENTEAFF.